The clone carrying this T cell receptor (beta chain) was picked up many times. MiXCR, run by TCRdb on the RT-PCR reads, gives a single entry per CDR3 protein. Among over 150,000 distinct CDR3 sequences listed, approximately 11% were seen once. This entry is derived from a study of response to subunit inactivated influenza vaccine. Germline values: CDR1 MGHDK, CDR2 SYGVNS. The CDR3 spans 11 residues. V was cut by 4 bases and J by 16 bases, with 14 bases left in between. The sequences come from CD8+ T cells sorted from PBMCs, collected around 25 months after vaccination. The chain carries TRBV25-1 and TRBJ1-5; D possibly corresponds to TRBD1 (5 bases). The receptor comes from a man between 50 and 69 years old who received an inactivated influenza vaccine. The CDR3 loop reads CASSGRGDLHF. The DNA for the CDR3 is TGTGCCAGCAGTGGTAGAGGGGACCTTCATTTT.